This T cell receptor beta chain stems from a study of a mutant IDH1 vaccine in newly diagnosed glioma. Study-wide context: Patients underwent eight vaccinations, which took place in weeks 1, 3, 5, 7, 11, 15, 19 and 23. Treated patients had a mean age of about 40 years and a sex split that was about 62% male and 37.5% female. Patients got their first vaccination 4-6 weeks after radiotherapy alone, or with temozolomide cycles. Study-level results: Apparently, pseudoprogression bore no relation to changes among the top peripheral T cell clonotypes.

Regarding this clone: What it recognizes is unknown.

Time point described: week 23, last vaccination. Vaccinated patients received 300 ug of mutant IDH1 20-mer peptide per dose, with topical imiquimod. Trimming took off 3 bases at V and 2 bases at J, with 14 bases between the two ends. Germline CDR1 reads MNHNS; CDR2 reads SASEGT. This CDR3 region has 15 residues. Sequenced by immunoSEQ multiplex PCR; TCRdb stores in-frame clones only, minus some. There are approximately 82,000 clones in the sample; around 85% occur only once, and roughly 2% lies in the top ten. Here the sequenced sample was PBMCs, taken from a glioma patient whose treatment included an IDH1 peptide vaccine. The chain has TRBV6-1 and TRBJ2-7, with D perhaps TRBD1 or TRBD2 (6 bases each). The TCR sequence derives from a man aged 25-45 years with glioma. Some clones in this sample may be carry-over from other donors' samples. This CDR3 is CASSELRGRAYEQYF. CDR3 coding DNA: TGTGCCAGCAGTGAGCTTCGGGGGCGAGCCTACGAGCAGTACTTC.